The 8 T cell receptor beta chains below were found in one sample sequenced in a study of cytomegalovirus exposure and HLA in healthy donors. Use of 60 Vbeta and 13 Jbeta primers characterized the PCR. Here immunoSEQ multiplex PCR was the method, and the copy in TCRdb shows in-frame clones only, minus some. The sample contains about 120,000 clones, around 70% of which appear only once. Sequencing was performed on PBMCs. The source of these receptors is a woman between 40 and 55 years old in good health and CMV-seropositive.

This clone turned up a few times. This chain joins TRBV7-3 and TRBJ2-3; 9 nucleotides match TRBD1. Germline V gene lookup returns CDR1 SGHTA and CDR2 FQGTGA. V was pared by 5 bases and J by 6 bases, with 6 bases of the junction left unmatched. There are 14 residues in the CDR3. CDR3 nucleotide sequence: TGTGCCAGCAGCCAGGACAGGGGCTCGGATACGCAGTATTTT. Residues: CASSQDRGSDTQYF.

CDR3 DNA: TGTGCCAGCAGTAAAGAGGACAGGGCGCTCTACGAGCAGTACTTC. Its translation is CASSKEDRALYEQYF. The chain links TRBV27 to TRBJ2-7; 8 bases fit TRBD1. The germline gives CDR1 MNHEY, CDR2 SMNVEV (reference sequence). V gave up 5 bases and J gave up 3 bases; unmatched junction bases: 9. This CDR3 is 15 amino acids long.

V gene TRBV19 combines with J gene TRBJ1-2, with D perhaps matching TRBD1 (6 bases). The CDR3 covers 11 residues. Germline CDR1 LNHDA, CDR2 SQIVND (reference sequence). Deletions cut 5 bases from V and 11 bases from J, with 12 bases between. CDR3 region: CASSDPGHYTF. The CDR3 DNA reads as TGTGCCAGTAGTGACCCGGGACATTACACCTTC.

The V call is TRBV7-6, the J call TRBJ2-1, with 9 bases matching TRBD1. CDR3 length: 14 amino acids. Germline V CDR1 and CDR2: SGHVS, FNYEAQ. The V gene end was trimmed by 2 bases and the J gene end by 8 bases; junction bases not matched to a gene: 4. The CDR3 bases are TGTGCCAGCAGCTTAACGGACAGGGGCCATGAGCAGTTCTTC. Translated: CASSLTDRGHEQFF.

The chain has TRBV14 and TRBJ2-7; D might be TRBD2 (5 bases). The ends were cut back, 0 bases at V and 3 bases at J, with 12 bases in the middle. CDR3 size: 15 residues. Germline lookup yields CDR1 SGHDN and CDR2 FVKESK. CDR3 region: CASSQESSSHYEQYF. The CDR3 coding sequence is TGTGCCAGCAGCCAAGAATCCTCTAGCCACTACGAGCAGTACTTC.

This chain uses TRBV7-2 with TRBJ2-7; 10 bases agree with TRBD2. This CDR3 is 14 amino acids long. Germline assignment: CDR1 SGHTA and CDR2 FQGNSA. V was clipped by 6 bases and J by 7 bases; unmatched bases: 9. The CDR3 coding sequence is TGTGCCAGCAGTTCAAAAGCGGGGGGGCCAGAGCAGTACTTC. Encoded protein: CASSSKAGGPEQYF.

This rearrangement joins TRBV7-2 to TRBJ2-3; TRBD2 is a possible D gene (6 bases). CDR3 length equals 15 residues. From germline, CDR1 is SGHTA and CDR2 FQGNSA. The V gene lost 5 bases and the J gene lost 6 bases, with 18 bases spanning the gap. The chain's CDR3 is CASSVVGTQVDTQYF. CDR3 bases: TGTGCCAGCAGCGTAGTGGGGACTCAGGTGGATACGCAGTATTTT.

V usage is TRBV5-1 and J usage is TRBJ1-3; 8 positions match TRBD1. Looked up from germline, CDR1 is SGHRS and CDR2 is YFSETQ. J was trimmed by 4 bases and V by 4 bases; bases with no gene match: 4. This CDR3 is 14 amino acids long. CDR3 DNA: TGCGCCAGCAGCATCGGACAGGGAGGAAACACCATATATTTT. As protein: CASSIGQGGNTIYF.